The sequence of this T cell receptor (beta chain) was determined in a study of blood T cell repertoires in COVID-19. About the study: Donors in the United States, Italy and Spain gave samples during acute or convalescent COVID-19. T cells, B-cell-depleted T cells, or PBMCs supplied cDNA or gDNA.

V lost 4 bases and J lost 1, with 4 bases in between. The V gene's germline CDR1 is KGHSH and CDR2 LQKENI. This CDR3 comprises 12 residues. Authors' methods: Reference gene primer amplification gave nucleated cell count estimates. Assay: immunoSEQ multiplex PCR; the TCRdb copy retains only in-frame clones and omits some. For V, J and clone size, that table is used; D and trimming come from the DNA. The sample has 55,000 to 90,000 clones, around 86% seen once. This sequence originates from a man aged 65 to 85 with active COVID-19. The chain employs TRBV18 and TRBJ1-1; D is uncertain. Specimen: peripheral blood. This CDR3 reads CASSHKNTEAFF. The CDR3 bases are TGTGCCAGCTCACACAAGAACACTGAAGCTTTCTTT.